This paragraph covers one T cell receptor (beta chain) sequence. These data come from a study of blood T cell repertoires in COVID-19. Study details: The samples span acute and convalescent COVID-19 from the United States, Italy and Spain. The analysed material was cDNA or gDNA that came from T cells, B-cell-depleted T cells, or PBMCs.

TCRdb keeps only in-frame clones here, not all; method: immunoSEQ multiplex PCR. The sample holds roughly 280,000 clones, approximately 86% seen once. The CDR3 sequence is 16 residues long. Germline V CDR1 and CDR2: SGHTA, FQGNSA. V was shortened by 5 bases and J by 0 bases, with 16 bases between the two germline ends. This sequence was found in a man in his thirties or forties with active or convalescent COVID-19. Sequenced material: peripheral blood. The chain recombines TRBV7-2 with TRBJ1-2; D might be TRBD1 (6 bases). CDR3 sequence reads: CASSTFGNRANYGYTF. The CDR3 bases are TGTGCCAGCAGCACCTTTGGTAACAGGGCTAACTATGGCTACACCTTC.